Sequencing of this T cell receptor (beta chain) was carried out in a study of shared clonotypes between healthy human individuals. TCRdb keeps only in-frame clones here, not all; method: immunoSEQ multiplex PCR. This sample has 470,000 or so clones; over 70% occur once, and the top ten carry roughly 13%. A note on this clone: It is likely a read error: a sequence one base away is far more abundant.

The ends were cut back, 1 base at V and 5 bases at J, with 6 bases in the middle. The CDR3 extends over 13 amino acids. Germline-derived CDR1 and CDR2 are SGHTA and FQGNSA. This rearrangement joins TRBV7-2 to TRBJ2-1; tentatively, D is TRBD1 or TRBD2 (5 bases each). The sequenced sample consisted of PBMCs. This receptor was identified in a woman aged 40 to 49 in good health. Some clones in this sample may be carry-over from other donors' samples. DNA of the CDR3: TGTGCCAGCAGCTTAGTGGGGGACAATGAGCAGTTCTTC. It encodes CASSLVGDNEQFF.